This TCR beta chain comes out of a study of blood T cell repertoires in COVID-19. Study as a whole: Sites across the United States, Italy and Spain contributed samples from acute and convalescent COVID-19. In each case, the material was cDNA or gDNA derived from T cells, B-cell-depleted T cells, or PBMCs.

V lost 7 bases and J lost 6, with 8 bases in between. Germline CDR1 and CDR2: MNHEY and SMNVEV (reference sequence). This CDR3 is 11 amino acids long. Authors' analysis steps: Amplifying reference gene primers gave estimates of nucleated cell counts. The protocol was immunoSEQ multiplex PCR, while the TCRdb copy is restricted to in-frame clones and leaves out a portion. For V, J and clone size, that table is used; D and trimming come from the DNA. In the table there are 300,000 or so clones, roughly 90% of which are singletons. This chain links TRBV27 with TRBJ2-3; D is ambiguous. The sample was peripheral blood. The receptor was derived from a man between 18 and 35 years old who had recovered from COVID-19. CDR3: CASILLDTQYF. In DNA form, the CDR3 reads TGTGCCAGCATCCTGTTGGATACGCAGTATTTT.